These 8 T cell receptor beta chains share one sample of origin, sequenced in a study of blood T cell repertoires in COVID-19. Assay: immunoSEQ multiplex PCR; the TCRdb copy retains only in-frame clones and omits some. The table has around 52,000 clones, around 80% seen once. Sequenced input: peripheral blood. The origin of the receptors is a human donor in a cohort sampled during active COVID-19.

The chain carries TRBV2 and TRBJ2-3; possibly TRBD2 for D (6 bases). Germline V gene sequence: CDR1 SNHLY, CDR2 FYNNEI. The V end lost 3 bases, the J end lost 10 bases, and 20 bases lay between the germline ends. The CDR3 is 15 residues long. The CDR3 region is CASSERLVVPLAQYF. CDR3 nucleotides: TGTGCCAGCAGTGAGCGACTAGTGGTCCCCCTGGCGCAGTATTTT.

The chain is built from TRBV20-1 and TRBJ1-1, with D possibly matching TRBD1 (5 bases). The CDR3 sequence is 13 residues long. CDR1 DFQATT and CDR2 SNEGSKA come from the germline V gene (reference sequence). V was trimmed by 3 bases and J by 3 bases, leaving 11 bases between them. The CDR3 region has the DNA TGCAGTGCTAGTCGGGGGTCGGACACTGAAGCTTTCTTT. Amino acid sequence: CSASRGSDTEAFF.

V usage is TRBV12-3 or TRBV12-4 and J usage is TRBJ1-4; D might be TRBD1 (5 bases). The CDR3 contains 13 residues. Trimming stripped 6 bases from V and 8 bases from J, with 13 bases between. DNA of the CDR3: TGTGCCAGCAGCCTTGGGGCTCCGGAAAAACTGTTTTTT. It is translated as CASSLGAPEKLFF.

The genes are TRBV29-1 and TRBJ2-3; D is possibly TRBD2 (5 bases). The CDR3 runs to 14 residues. Germline values: CDR1 SQVTM, CDR2 ANQGSEA. Trimming removed 8 bases from V and 0 bases from J, with 15 bases in between. The CDR3 protein is CSSEGRTSTDTQYF. DNA of the CDR3: TGCAGCTCTGAGGGCAGGACTAGCACAGATACGCAGTATTTT.

The chain carries TRBV18 and TRBJ1-1; 10 bases align to TRBD1. This CDR3 comprises 17 residues. Germline CDR1 and CDR2: KGHSH and LQKENI. The V and J ends lost 2 bases and 5 bases, in that order; junction bases with no gene match: 11. Here the CDR3 reads CASSPMVGQGVGTEAFF. In DNA form, the CDR3 reads TGTGCCAGCTCACCAATGGTAGGACAGGGGGTTGGAACTGAAGCTTTCTTT.

V gene TRBV9 combines with J gene TRBJ1-2; 9 bases fit TRBD1. This CDR3 has 15 residues. Losses at the gene ends were 4 bases for V and 4 bases for J; bases not matched to a gene: 8. Germline values: CDR1 SGDLS, CDR2 YYNGEE. The CDR3 nucleotides are TGTGCCAGCAGCCCCCCCGGGACAGGGTTCTATGGCTACACCTTC. Translation gives CASSPPGTGFYGYTF.

The rearrangement links TRBV5-5 to TRBJ1-5; D unclear. CDR1 SGHKS and CDR2 YYEKEE come from the germline V gene (reference sequence). V was pared by 5 bases and J by 5 bases, with 11 bases between. The CDR3 totals 13 residues. CDR3 DNA: TGTGCCAGCAGTTTCTCCTCTTATCAGCCCCAGCATTTT. Protein sequence: CASSFSSYQPQHF.

The chain couples TRBV7-8 to TRBJ1-5; 8 nucleotides agree with TRBD1. The CDR3 contains 14 residues. Germline lookup yields CDR1 SGHVS and CDR2 FQNEAQ. The junction had 4 bases not matched to a gene; V was cut back by 5 bases and J by 4 bases. DNA of the CDR3: TGTGCCAGCAGCCCCACAGGGGGTAATCAGCCCCAGCATTTT. It specifies CASSPTGGNQPQHF.